The entry that follows covers one TCR beta chain sequence. Its antigen is as yet unknown. This sample is drawn from a study of long-term antiretroviral therapy in people with HIV. The CDR3 has 15 residues. V lost 0 bases to trimming and J lost 9 bases, with 16 bases between them. Per the germline V gene, CDR1 is SGDLS and CDR2 is YYNGEE. Study-wide results and limits: An increase in diversity followed ART, yet levels stayed below transplant donor controls.

Researchers ran immunoSEQ v3.0 at survey level. The method was immunoSEQ multiplex PCR; TCRdb's version includes in-frame clones alone and lacks a portion of them. The data contain 16,000 or so clones, approximately 80% of them singletons. Sequencing used unsorted PBMCs, obtained 0.1 years before starting antiretroviral therapy. J is TRBJ2-1 and V is TRBV9; TRBD1 might be the D (6 bases). This TCR came from a man in his late teens or twenties with HIV. The CDR3 DNA is TGTGCCAGCAGCGTAGAACCGCTGAGGGGGAGTGAGCAGTTCTTC. Its protein is CASSVEPLRGSEQFF.